The 4 T cell receptor beta chains below all came from one sample that was sequenced in a study of early T cells in non-severe SARS-CoV-2 infection. TCRdb itself ran the 5' RACE reads through MiXCR, one entry per CDR3 protein. Seen here are approximately 34,000 distinct CDR3 sequences, roughly 7.9% observed once, and the top ten hold around 11%. Sequenced here: whole blood, sampled at baseline. These TCRs come from an adult who was a healthcare worker with PCR-confirmed SARS-CoV-2 infection or an uninfected control (not recorded which).

This clonotype was observed a handful of times. J is TRBJ2-3 and V is TRBV7-2, with a weak D call TRBD2 (6 bases). Looked up from germline, CDR1 is SGHTA and CDR2 is FQGNSA. There are 14 residues in the CDR3. The V gene lost 1 base and the J gene lost 5 bases, with 10 bases spanning the gap. CDR3 amino acids: CASSLGLEGDTQYF. CDR3 DNA sequence: TGTGCCAGCAGCTTAGGACTAGAGGGAGATACGCAGTATTTT.

The chain uses TRBV20-1 and TRBJ2-3; D gene uncertain. The germline V gene encodes CDR1 DFQATT and CDR2 SNEGSKA (reference sequence). The CDR3 is 10 amino acids. The CDR3 here is CRGNTDTQYF. The CDR3 DNA follows: TGCAGGGGGAACACAGATACGCAGTATTTT.

There are many counts of this clonotype. This sequence joins TRBV6-2 or TRBV6-3 and TRBJ2-5; D gene unclear. The CDR3 is 14 amino acids. Trimming took 2 bases from V and 4 from J, leaving 11 bases between them. The germline CDR1 and CDR2 sequences are MNHEY and SVGEGT. CDR3 protein: CASSYVASPETQYF. CDR3 nucleotides: TGTGCCAGCAGTTACGTGGCTAGTCCAGAGACCCAGTACTTC.

The chain links TRBV9 to TRBJ1-6, with 7 bases aligning to TRBD1. With 0 bases clipped from V and 7 bases from J, the junction kept 4 bases outside the gene matches. Germline V CDR1 and CDR2: SGDLS, YYNGEE. The CDR3 covers 15 residues. The chain's CDR3 is CASSVGTGANSPLHF. CDR3 bases: TGTGCCAGCAGCGTAGGAACAGGGGCAAATTCACCCCTCCACTTT.